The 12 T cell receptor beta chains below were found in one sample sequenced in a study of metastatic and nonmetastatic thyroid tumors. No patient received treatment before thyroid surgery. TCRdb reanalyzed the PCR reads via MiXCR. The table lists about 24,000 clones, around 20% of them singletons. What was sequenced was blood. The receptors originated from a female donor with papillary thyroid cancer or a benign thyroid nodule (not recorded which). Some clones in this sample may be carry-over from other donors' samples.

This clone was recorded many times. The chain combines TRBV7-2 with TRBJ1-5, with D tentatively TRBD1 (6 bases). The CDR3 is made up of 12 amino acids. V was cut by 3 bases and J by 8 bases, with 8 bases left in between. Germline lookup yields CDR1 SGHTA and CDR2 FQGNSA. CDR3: CASSFQGKPQHF. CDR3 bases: TGTGCCAGCAGCTTTCAGGGGAAGCCCCAGCATTTT. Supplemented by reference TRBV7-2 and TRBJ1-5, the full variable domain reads GAGVSQSPSNKVTEKGKDVELRCDPISGHTALYWYRQSLGQGLEFLIYFQGNSAPDKSGLPSDRFSAERTGGSVSTLTIQRTQQEDSAVYLCASSFQGKPQHFGDGTRLSIL.

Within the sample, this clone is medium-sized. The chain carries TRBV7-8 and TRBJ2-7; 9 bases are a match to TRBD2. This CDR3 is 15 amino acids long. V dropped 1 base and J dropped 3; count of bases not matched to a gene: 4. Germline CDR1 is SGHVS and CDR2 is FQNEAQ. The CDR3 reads CASSLVGSGGYEQYF. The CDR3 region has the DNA TGTGCCAGCAGCTTAGTTGGTAGCGGGGGCTACGAGCAGTACTTC.

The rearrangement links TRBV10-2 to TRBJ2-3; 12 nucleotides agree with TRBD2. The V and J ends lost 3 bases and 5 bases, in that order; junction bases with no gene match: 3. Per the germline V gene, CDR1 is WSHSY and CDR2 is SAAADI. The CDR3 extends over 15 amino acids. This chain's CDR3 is CASSERLAGVDTQYF. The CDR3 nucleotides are TGCGCCAGCAGTGAACGACTAGCGGGAGTAGATACGCAGTATTTT.

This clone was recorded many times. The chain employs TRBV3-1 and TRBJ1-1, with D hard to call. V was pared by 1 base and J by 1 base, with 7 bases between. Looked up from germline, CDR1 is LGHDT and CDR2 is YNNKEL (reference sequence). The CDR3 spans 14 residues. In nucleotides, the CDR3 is TGTGCCAGCAGCCAAGTTGGCTCGAACACTGAAGCTTTCTTT. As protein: CASSQVGSNTEAFF.

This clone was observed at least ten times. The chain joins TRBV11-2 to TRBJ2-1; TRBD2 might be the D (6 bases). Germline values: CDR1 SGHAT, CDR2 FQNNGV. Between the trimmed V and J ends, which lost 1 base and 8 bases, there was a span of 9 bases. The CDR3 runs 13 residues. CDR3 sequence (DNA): TGTGCCAGCAGCTTAGGAGGCGGGGATGAGCAGTTCTTC. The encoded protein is CASSLGGGDEQFF.

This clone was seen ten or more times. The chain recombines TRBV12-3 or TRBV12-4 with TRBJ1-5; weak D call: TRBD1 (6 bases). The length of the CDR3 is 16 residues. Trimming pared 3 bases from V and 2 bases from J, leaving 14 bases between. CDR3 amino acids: CASSFRDTKRNQPQHF. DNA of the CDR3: TGTGCCAGCAGTTTCCGGGACACCAAGCGCAATCAGCCCCAGCATTTT.

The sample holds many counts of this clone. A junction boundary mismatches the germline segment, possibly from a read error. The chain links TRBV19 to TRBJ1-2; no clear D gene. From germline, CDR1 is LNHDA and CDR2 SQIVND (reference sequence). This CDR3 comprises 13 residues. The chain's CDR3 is CAGSLAGLRGYTF. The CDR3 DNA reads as TGTGCCGGTAGTCTAGCGGGCCTTCGGGGCTACACCTTC.

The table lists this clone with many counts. CDR3 sequence reads: CASSPRRGEDGYTF. Here the CDR3 DNA reads TGTGCCAGCAGCCCTAGGCGTGGGGAGGATGGCTACACCTTC. The chain joins TRBV7-8 to TRBJ1-2; D remains ambiguous. CDR3 length: 14 amino acids. V lost 5 bases and J lost 6, with 16 bases in between. The germline CDR1 and CDR2 sequences are SGHVS and FQNEAQ.

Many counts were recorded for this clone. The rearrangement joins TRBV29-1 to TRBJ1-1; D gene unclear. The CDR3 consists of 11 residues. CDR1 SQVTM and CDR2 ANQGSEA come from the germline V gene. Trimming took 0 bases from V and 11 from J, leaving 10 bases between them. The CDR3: CSVEDRTWAFF. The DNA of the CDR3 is TGCAGCGTTGAAGATCGGACGTGGGCTTTCTTT.

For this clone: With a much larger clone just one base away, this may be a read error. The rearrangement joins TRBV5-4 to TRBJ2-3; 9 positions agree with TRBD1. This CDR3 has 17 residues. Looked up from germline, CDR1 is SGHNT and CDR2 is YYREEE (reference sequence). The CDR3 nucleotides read TGTGCCAGCAGCTTGGCCGGACAGGGGTTGAGCACAGATTCGCAGTATTTT. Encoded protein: CASSLAGQGLSTDSQYF.

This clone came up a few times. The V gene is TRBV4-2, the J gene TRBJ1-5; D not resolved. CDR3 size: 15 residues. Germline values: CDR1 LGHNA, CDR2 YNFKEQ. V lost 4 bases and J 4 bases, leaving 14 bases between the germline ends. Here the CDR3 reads CASSRYRAPNQPQHF. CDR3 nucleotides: TGTGCCAGCAGCCGATACCGGGCTCCTAATCAGCCCCAGCATTTT.

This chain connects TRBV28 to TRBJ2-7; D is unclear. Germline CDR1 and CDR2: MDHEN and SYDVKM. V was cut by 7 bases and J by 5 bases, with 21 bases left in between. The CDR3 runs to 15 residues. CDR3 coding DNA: TGTGCCAGCAAGACCTCTACAACGCATGGCGACGAGCAGTACTTC. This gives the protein CASKTSTTHGDEQYF. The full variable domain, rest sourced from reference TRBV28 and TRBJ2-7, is DVKVTQSSRYLVKRTGEKVFLECVQDMDHENMFWYRQDPGLGLRLIYFSYDVKMKEKGDIPEGYSVSREKKERFSLILESASTNQTSMYLCASKTSTTHGDEQYFGPGTRLTVT.